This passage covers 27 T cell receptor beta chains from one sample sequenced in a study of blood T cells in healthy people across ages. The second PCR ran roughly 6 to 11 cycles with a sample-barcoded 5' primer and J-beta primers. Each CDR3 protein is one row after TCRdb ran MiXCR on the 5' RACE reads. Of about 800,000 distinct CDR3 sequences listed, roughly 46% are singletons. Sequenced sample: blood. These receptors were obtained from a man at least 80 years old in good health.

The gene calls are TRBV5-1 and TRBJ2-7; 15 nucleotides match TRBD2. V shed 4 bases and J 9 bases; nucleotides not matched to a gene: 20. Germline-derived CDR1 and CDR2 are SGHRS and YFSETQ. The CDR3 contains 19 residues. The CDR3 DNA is TGCGCCAGCAGCCCGCAGGGGACTAGCGGGAGGTCGGCCTACAATGGGCAGTACTTC. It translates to CASSPQGTSGRSAYNGQYF.

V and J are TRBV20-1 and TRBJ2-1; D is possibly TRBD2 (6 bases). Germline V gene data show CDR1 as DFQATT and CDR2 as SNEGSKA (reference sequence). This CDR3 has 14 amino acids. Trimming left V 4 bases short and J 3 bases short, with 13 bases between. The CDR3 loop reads CSAKGRAGYNEQFF. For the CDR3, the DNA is TGCAGTGCTAAGGGACGAGCGGGCTACAATGAGCAGTTCTTC.

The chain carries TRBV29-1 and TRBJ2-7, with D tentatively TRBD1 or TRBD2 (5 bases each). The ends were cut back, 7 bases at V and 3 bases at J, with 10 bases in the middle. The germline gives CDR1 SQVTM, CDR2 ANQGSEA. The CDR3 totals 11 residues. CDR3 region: CSGEGNYEQYF. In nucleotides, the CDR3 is TGCAGCGGTGAGGGGAACTACGAGCAGTACTTC.

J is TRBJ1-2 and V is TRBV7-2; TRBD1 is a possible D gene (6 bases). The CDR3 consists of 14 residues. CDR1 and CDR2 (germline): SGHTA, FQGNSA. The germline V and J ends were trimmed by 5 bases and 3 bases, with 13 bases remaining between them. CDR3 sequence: CASSTGRQDYGYTF. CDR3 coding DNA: TGTGCCAGCAGCACTGGGAGACAGGACTATGGCTACACCTTC.

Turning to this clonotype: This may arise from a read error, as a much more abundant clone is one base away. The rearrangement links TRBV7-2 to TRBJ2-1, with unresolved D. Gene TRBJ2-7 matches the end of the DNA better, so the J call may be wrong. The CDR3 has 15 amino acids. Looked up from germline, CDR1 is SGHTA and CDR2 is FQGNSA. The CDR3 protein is CASSSTLAETNEQYF. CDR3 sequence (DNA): TGTGCCAGCAGCTCGACACTCGCCGAGACGAATGAGCAGTACTTC.

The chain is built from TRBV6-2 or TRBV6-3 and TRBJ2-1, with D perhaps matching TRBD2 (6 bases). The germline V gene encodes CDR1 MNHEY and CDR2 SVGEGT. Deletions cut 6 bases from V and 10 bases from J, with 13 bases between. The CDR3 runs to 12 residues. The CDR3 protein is CASRRDAYEQFF. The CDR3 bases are TGTGCCAGCAGGCGGGATGCCTACGAGCAGTTCTTC.

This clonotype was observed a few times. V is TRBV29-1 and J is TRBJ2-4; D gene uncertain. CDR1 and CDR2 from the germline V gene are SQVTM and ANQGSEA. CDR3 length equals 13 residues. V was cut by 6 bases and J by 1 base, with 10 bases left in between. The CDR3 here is CSVLSRAKNIQYF. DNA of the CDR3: TGCAGCGTCCTCAGTCGGGCCAAAAACATTCAGTACTTC.

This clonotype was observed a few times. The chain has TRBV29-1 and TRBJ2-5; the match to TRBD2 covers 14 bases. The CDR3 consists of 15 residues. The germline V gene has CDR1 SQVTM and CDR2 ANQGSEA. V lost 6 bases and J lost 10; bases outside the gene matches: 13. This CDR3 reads CSVVKGTSGGVDQYF. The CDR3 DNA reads TGCAGCGTAGTAAAAGGGACTAGCGGGGGCGTAGACCAGTACTTC.

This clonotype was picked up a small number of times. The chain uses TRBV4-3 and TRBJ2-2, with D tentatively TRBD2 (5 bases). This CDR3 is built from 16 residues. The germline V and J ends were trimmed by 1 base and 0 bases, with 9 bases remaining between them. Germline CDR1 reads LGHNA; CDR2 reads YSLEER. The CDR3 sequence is CASSQVDGANTGELFF. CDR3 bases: TGCGCCAGCAGCCAAGTAGACGGGGCGAACACCGGGGAGCTGTTTTTT.

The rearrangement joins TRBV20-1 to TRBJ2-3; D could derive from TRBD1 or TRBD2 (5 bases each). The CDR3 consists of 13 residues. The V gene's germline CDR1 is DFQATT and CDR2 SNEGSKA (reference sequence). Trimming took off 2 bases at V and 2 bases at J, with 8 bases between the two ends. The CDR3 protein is CSARQGPTDTQYF. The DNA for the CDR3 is TGCAGTGCTAGACAGGGACCCACAGATACGCAGTATTTT.

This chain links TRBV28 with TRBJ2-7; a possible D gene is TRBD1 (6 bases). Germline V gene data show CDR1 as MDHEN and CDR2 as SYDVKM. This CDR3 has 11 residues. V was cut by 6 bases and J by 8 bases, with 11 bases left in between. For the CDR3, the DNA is TGTGCCAGCAGCAGGGGAAGTAAGCAGTACTTC. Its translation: CASSRGSKQYF.

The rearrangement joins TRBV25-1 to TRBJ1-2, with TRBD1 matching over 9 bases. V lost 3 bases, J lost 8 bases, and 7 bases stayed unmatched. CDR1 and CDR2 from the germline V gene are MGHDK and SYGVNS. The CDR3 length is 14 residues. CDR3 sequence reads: CASSDTGGSEGYTF. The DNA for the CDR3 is TGTGCCAGCAGTGATACAGGGGGCTCAGAAGGCTACACCTTC.

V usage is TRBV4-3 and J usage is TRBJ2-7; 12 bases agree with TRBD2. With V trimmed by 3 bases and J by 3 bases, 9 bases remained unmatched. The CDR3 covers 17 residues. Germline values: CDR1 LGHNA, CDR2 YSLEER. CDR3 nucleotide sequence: TGCGCCAGCAGCCAGTCTCTAGCGGGAGGGTCTAACTACGAGCAGTACTTC. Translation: CASSQSLAGGSNYEQYF.

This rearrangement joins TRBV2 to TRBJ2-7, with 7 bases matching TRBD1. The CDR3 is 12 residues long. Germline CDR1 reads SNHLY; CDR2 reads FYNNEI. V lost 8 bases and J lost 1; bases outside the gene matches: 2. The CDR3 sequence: CASGQESYEQYF. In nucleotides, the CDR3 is TGTGCCAGCGGACAGGAGTCCTACGAGCAGTACTTC.

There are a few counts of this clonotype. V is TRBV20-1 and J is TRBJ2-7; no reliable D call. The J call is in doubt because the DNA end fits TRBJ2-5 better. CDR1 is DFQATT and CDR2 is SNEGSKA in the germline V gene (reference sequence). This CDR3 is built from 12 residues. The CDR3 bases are TGCAGTGCTAGTAGGGCTCCCTCGACCCAGTACTTC. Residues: CSASRAPSTQYF.

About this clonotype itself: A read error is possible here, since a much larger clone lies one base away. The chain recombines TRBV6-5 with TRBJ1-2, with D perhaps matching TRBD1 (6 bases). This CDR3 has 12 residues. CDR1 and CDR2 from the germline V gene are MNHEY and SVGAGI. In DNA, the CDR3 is TGTACCAGCAGCCAACAGGGAAGCGGCTACACCTTC. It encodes CTSSQQGSGYTF.

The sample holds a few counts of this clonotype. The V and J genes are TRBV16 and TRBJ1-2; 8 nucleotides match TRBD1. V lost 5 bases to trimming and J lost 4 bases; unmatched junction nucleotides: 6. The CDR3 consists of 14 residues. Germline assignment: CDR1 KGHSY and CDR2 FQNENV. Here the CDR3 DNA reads TGTGCCAGCAGCAAGCAGGGGGCAGGCTATGGCTACACCTTC. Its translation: CASSKQGAGYGYTF. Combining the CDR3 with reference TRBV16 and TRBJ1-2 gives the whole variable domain GEEVAQTPKHLVRGEGQKAKLYCAPIKGHSYVFWYQQVLKNEFKFLISFQNENVFDETGMPKERFSAKCLPNSPCSLEIQATKLEDSAVYFCASSKQGAGYGYTFGSGTRLTVV.

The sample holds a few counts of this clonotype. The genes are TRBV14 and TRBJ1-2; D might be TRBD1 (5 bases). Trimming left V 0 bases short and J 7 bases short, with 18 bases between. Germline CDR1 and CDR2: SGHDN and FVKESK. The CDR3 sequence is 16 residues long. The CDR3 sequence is CASSQDVPGLDAGYTF. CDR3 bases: TGTGCCAGCAGCCAAGACGTACCGGGACTGGATGCTGGCTACACCTTC. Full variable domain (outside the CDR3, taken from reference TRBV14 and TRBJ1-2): EAGVTQFPSHSVIEKGQTVTLRCDPISGHDNLYWYRRVMGKEIKFLLHFVKESKQDESGMPNNRFLAERTGGTYSTLKVQPAELEDSGVYFCASSQDVPGLDAGYTFGSGTRLTVV.

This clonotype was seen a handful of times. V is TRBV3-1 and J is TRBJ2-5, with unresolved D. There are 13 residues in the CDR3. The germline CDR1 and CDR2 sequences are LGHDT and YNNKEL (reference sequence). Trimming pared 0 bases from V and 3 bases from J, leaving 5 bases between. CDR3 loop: CASSQDWKETQYF. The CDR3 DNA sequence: TGTGCCAGCAGCCAAGATTGGAAAGAGACCCAGTACTTC.

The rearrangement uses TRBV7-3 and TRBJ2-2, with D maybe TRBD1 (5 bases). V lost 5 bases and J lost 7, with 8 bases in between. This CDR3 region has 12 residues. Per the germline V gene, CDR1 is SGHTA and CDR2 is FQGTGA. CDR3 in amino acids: CASSPQGGELFF. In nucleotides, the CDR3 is TGTGCCAGCAGCCCTCAGGGCGGGGAGCTGTTTTTT.

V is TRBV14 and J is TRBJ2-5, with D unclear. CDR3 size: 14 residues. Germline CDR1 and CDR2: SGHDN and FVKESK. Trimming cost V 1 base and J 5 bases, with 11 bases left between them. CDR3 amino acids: CASSQGTLDETQYF. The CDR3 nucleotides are TGTGCCAGCAGCCAAGGGACGTTAGACGAGACCCAGTACTTC.

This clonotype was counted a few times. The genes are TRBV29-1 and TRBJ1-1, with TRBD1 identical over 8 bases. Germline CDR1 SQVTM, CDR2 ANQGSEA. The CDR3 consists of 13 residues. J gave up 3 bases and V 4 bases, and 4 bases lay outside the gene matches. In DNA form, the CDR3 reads TGCAGCGTTGGTACAGGGGGGGACACTGAAGCTTTCTTT. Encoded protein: CSVGTGGDTEAFF. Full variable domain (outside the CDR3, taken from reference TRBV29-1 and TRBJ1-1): SAVISQKPSRDICQRGTSLTIQCQVDSQVTMMFWYRQQPGQSLTLIATANQGSEATYESGFVIDKFPISRPNLTFSTLTVSNMSPEDSSIYLCSVGTGGDTEAFFGQGTRLTVV.

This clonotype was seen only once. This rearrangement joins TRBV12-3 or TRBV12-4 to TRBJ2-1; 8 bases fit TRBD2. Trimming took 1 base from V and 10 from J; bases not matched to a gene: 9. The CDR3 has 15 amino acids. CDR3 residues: CASSLGGRPGVEQFF. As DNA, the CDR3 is TGTGCCAGCAGTTTAGGCGGGAGGCCTGGGGTCGAGCAGTTCTTC.

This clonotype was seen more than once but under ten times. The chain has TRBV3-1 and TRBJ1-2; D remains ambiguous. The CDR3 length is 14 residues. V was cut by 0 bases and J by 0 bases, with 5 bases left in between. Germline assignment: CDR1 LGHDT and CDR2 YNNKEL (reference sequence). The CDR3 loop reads CASSQDTTNYGYTF. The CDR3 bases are TGTGCCAGCAGCCAAGACACCACTAACTATGGCTACACCTTC.

CDR3: CASTKGQNYGYTF. CDR3 DNA: TGTGCCAGCACGAAGGGACAGAATTATGGCTACACCTTC. The chain is built from TRBV11-3 and TRBJ1-2; 7 positions agree with TRBD1. CDR3 size: 13 residues. V was pared by 7 bases and J by 5 bases, with 7 bases of the junction left unmatched. Germline assignment: CDR1 SGHNT and CDR2 YENEEA.

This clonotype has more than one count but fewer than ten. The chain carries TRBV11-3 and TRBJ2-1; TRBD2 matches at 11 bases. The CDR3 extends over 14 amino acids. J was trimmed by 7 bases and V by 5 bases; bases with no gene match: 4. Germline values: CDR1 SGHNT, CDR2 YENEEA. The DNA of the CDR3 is TGTGCCAGCAGCATAGCGGGAGGGTTGAATGAGCAGTTCTTC. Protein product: CASSIAGGLNEQFF.

The CDR3, as DNA: TGCAGTGCTCAGTCTAGCGTTTCCTACGAGCAGTACTTC. Translated, it gives CSAQSSVSYEQYF. The chain uses TRBV20-1 and TRBJ2-7; D may be TRBD2 (6 bases). CDR1 is DFQATT and CDR2 is SNEGSKA in the germline V gene (reference sequence). The CDR3 has 13 residues. Between the trimmed V and J ends, which lost 5 bases and 1 base, there was a span of 12 bases.